One sample yielded the 32 T cell receptor beta chains listed below, sequenced in a study of beta chain features in type 1 diabetes. Expressed TCRB transcripts were sequenced because the entire RNA isolate underwent reverse transcription. The table came from immunoSEQ multiplex PCR; TCRdb's copy has only in-frame clones and leaves some out. The repertoire has under 150,000 clones, roughly 7.2% of them found once; the top ten carry around 1.5%. The sample consisted of central memory CD4+ T cells from blood. The receptors originated from a woman aged 25 to 39 in good health.

In its sample, this clone was seen a few times. This chain connects TRBV28 to TRBJ2-1, with TRBD2 identical over 8 bases. Germline loops: CDR1 MDHEN, CDR2 SYDVKM. J gave up 7 bases and V 5 bases, and 13 bases lay outside the gene matches. This CDR3 is built from 16 residues. CDR3 coding DNA: TGTGCCAGCAGTCCCTCGGGACTAGTCCTAAGAAATGAGCAGTTCTTC. Its protein product is CASSPSGLVLRNEQFF. Looking up the rest from reference TRBV28 and TRBJ2-1 gives the full variable domain: DVKVTQSSRYLVKRTGEKVFLECVQDMDHENMFWYRQDPGLGLRLIYFSYDVKMKEKGDIPEGYSVSREKKERFSLILESASTNQTSMYLCASSPSGLVLRNEQFFGPGTRLTVL.

In the case of this clone: A junction boundary mismatches the germline segment, possibly from a read error. The chain carries TRBV28 and TRBJ2-7; 7 nucleotides agree with TRBD2. CDR3 length: 12 amino acids. Germline CDR1 and CDR2: MDHEN and SYDVKM. The CDR3: CASSSPLREVCF. CDR3 in DNA: TGTGCCAGCAGTTCCCCCCTCCGGGAGGTGTGCTTC.

This clone turned up a few times. The chain has TRBV7-2 and TRBJ2-3, with a weak D call TRBD1 (6 bases). This CDR3 has 14 amino acids. The V end was cut by 5 bases, the J end by 2 bases, with 11 bases between. Germline V gene sequence: CDR1 SGHTA, CDR2 FQGNSA. DNA of the CDR3: TGTGCCAGCAGCCGCACAGGGTACACAGATACGCAGTATTTT. Translated, it gives CASSRTGYTDTQYF.

V gene TRBV7-8 combines with J gene TRBJ2-3, with 7 bases aligning to TRBD1. This CDR3 has 15 residues. CDR1 and CDR2 (germline): SGHVS, FQNEAQ. V shed 1 base and J 4 bases; nucleotides not matched to a gene: 5. CDR3 nucleotides: TGTGCCAGCAGCTTAGAGACAGGGACCTCAGATACGCAGTATTTT. Its protein is CASSLETGTSDTQYF.

This clone was detected only a few times. The rearrangement uses TRBV28 and TRBJ2-3; 8 bases match TRBD2. The V segment lost 3 bases and the J segment 5 bases; nucleotides outside the gene matches: 16. This CDR3 contains 18 residues. CDR1 is MDHEN, CDR2 SYDVKM, per germline. The CDR3 DNA reads TGTGCCAGCAGTTTCCCCCCCGGAATCAGCGGGAGTTTAGATACGCAGTATTTT. It translates to CASSFPPGISGSLDTQYF.

This clone was seen a handful of times. This chain joins TRBV5-4 and TRBJ2-7, with D tentatively TRBD1 (6 bases). This CDR3 contains 14 residues. The germline CDR1 and CDR2 sequences are SGHNT and YYREEE (reference sequence). Trimming shortened V by 4 bases and J by 0 bases, and 11 bases separated the two germline ends. CDR3 in amino acids: CASSIPTGSYEQYF. CDR3 in DNA: TGTGCCAGCAGCATACCGACAGGCTCCTACGAGCAGTACTTC.

This clone was seen only a few times. The rearrangement joins TRBV7-2 to TRBJ2-1; D possibly corresponds to TRBD2 (5 bases). Trimming shortened V by 7 bases and J by 2 bases, and 21 bases separated the two germline ends. The CDR3 sequence is 17 residues long. CDR1 is SGHTA, CDR2 FQGNSA, per germline. The CDR3 loop is CASTPRDLAPTYNEQFF. CDR3 in DNA: TGTGCCAGCACCCCTCGCGATCTAGCACCAACCTACAATGAGCAGTTCTTC.

The chain carries TRBV6-6 and TRBJ2-1, with D maybe TRBD2 (5 bases). This CDR3 region has 15 residues. The germline V gene encodes CDR1 MNHNY and CDR2 SVGAGI (reference sequence). Trimming took 6 bases from V and 0 from J, leaving 12 bases between them. The CDR3 DNA is TGTGCCAGCAGGCCCGGAGGAAGCTCCTACAATGAGCAGTTCTTC. Translated, it gives CASRPGGSSYNEQFF.

This clone was recorded at least ten times. The rearrangement uses TRBV28 and TRBJ2-4; TRBD1 agrees at 11 bases. The germline V gene has CDR1 MDHEN and CDR2 SYDVKM. This CDR3 contains 16 residues. J lost 6 bases, V lost 3 bases, and 7 bases had no gene match. The CDR3 loop is CASSLLPGQGVNIQYF. CDR3 DNA: TGTGCCAGCAGTTTGTTACCGGGACAGGGGGTAAACATTCAGTACTTC.

This clone has at least ten counts. The genes are TRBV6-1 and TRBJ2-1; D may be TRBD2 (6 bases). Trimming took off 3 bases at V and 5 bases at J, with 14 bases between the two ends. CDR3 length: 15 amino acids. Germline values: CDR1 MNHNS, CDR2 SASEGT. The CDR3 reads CASSDLAGSNNEQFF. Written as DNA, the CDR3 is TGTGCCAGCAGTGATTTGGCGGGATCCAACAATGAGCAGTTCTTC.

This chain links TRBV11-2 with TRBJ2-3; the match to TRBD2 covers 11 bases. After removal of 4 bases from V and 0 bases from J, the junction contained 0 bases not matched to a gene. The CDR3 has 15 residues. In germline, CDR1 is SGHAT, CDR2 FQNNGV. The CDR3 bases are TGTGCCAGCAGCTGGACTAGCGGGAGCACAGATACGCAGTATTTT. Residues: CASSWTSGSTDTQYF.

V and J are TRBV7-3 and TRBJ2-2; no clear D gene. The CDR3 sequence is 13 residues long. Germline V gene lookup returns CDR1 SGHTA and CDR2 FQGTGA. V lost 4 bases and J lost 4, with 7 bases in between. DNA of the CDR3: TGTGCCAGCAGCTCCGACACCACCGGGGAGCTGTTTTTT. Residues: CASSSDTTGELFF. Filled out from reference TRBV7-3 and TRBJ2-2, the complete variable domain reads GAGVSQTPSNKVTEKGKYVELRCDPISGHTALYWYRQSLGQGPEFLIYFQGTGAADDSGLPNDRFFAVRPEGSVSTLKIQRTERGDSAVYLCASSSDTTGELFFGEGSRLTVL.

In this sample, this clone turned up a few times. V gene TRBV5-1 combines with J gene TRBJ2-5; a weak D match, TRBD2 (5 bases). Germline V gene lookup returns CDR1 SGHRS and CDR2 YFSETQ. Deletions cut 4 bases from V and 2 bases from J, with 15 bases between. The length of the CDR3 is 15 residues. CDR3 nucleotide sequence: TGCGCCAGCAGCCCGATGGACTCGATTCAAGAGACCCAGTACTTC. Translated: CASSPMDSIQETQYF.

This clone was counted ten times or more. The V gene is TRBV29-1, the J gene TRBJ2-7; 8 bases are a match to TRBD1. CDR3 length equals 12 residues. V gave up 4 bases and J gave up 3 bases; unmatched junction bases: 2. The germline CDR1 and CDR2 sequences are SQVTM and ANQGSEA. The CDR3 DNA is TGCAGCGTTGGGACAGGGATCTACGAGCAGTACTTC. This gives the protein CSVGTGIYEQYF.

The V gene is TRBV5-1, the J gene TRBJ2-7; 9 bases agree with TRBD1. The CDR3 is made up of 16 amino acids. Germline V CDR1 and CDR2: SGHRS, YFSETQ. Losses at the gene ends were 4 bases for V and 0 bases for J; bases not matched to a gene: 8. The CDR3 region has the DNA TGCGCCAGCAGCCCTCCGGGGACAGGGATCTCCTACGAGCAGTACTTC. Its protein is CASSPPGTGISYEQYF.

This chain links TRBV21-1 with TRBJ2-7; TRBD2 is taken as the D call from the table, unchecked against the DNA. TRBV21-1 is termed a pseudogene. This CDR3 is 14 amino acids long. CDR3 sequence: CASSKDRGAYEQYF. In DNA form, the CDR3 reads TGTGCCAGCAGCAAAGATCGCGGAGCCTACGAGCAGTACTTC.

This clone was seen a handful of times. In nucleotides, the CDR3 is TGTGCCAGCAGTCCATCGGGACAGCACAATGAGCAGTTCTTC. It codes for CASSPSGQHNEQFF. This chain uses TRBV28 with TRBJ2-1; 7 nucleotides line up with TRBD1. V lost 5 bases, J lost 5 bases, and 6 bases stayed unmatched. Germline CDR1 reads MDHEN; CDR2 reads SYDVKM. The CDR3 contains 14 residues.

The V and J genes are TRBV10-2 and TRBJ1-1; 8 positions agree with TRBD1. The CDR3 spans 17 residues. V was pared by 5 bases and J by 3 bases, with 14 bases of the junction left unmatched. CDR1 and CDR2 (germline): WSHSY, SAAADI. As DNA, the CDR3 is TGCGCCAGCAGTAAAGACAGGGGCGGGGGTACGGACACTGAAGCTTTCTTT. Translated: CASSKDRGGGTDTEAFF.

The V gene is TRBV28, the J gene TRBJ1-1; TRBD1 is a possible D gene (5 bases). The CDR3 sequence is 14 residues long. V was pared by 4 bases and J by 0 bases, with 9 bases between. Germline values: CDR1 MDHEN, CDR2 SYDVKM. CDR3 sequence (DNA): TGTGCCAGCAGTTCGGGACTTTTGAACACTGAAGCTTTCTTT. This codes for CASSSGLLNTEAFF.

This clone was observed a few times. The CDR3 is CASSFNRGYEQYF. The DNA for the CDR3 is TGTGCCAGCAGTTTTAACAGGGGTTACGAGCAGTACTTC. The J gene is TRBJ2-7, the V gene TRBV27, with 7 bases fitting TRBD1. The CDR3 spans 13 residues. CDR1 is MNHEY and CDR2 is SMNVEV in the germline V gene (reference sequence). With V trimmed by 3 bases and J by 4 bases, 3 bases remained unmatched.

V is TRBV6-1 and J is TRBJ2-1, with D unresolved. Trimming removed 5 bases from V and 9 bases from J, with 11 bases in between. Germline V CDR1 and CDR2: MNHNS, SASEGT. The CDR3 is 12 amino acids. Here the CDR3 DNA reads TGTGCCAGCAGTAACCGTCACGGTGAGCAGTTCTTC. Amino acid sequence: CASSNRHGEQFF.

This clone has a handful of counts. V is TRBV4-3 and J is TRBJ2-3, with D possibly matching TRBD2 (6 bases). The CDR3 extends over 16 amino acids. Looked up from germline, CDR1 is LGHNA and CDR2 is YSLEER. V was cut by 4 bases and J by 2 bases, with 16 bases left in between. CDR3 amino acids: CASSPRRGGNTDTQYF. The DNA for the CDR3 is TGCGCCAGCAGCCCCCGGAGGGGTGGGAACACAGATACGCAGTATTTT.

The rearrangement links TRBV5-1 to TRBJ2-1; no clear D gene. Germline CDR1 and CDR2: SGHRS and YFSETQ. This CDR3 is built from 12 residues. V lost 6 bases and J lost 7, with 11 bases in between. The CDR3 protein is CASNREDNEQFF. The DNA for the CDR3 is TGCGCCAGCAATCGCGAGGATAATGAGCAGTTCTTC.

Only a few counts were recorded for this clone. The V gene is TRBV29-1, the J gene TRBJ2-3, with 15 nucleotides matching TRBD2. The germline gives CDR1 SQVTM, CDR2 ANQGSEA. The CDR3 totals 16 residues. The trim removed 7 bases at V and 1 base at J, leaving 6 bases unmatched. CDR3 sequence: CSAKRTSGRGTDTQYF. DNA of the CDR3: TGCAGCGCTAAACGGACTAGCGGGAGGGGCACAGATACGCAGTATTTT.

The chain is built from TRBV7-8 and TRBJ1-1; 9 bases align to TRBD1. V gave up 3 bases and J gave up 5 bases; unmatched junction bases: 7. The germline V gene has CDR1 SGHVS and CDR2 FQNEAQ. CDR3 size: 15 residues. In DNA form, the CDR3 reads TGTGCCAGCAGCTTGGCTAACAGGGGGCAAACTGAAGCTTTCTTT. Its protein is CASSLANRGQTEAFF.

This clone was counted only a few times. This CDR3 reads CASSQSSGTSSREQYF. DNA of the CDR3: TGTGCCAGCAGCCAAAGTAGCGGGACTTCTTCCCGCGAGCAGTACTTC. The chain uses TRBV4-2 and TRBJ2-7, with 8 bases aligning to TRBD2. The V segment lost 2 bases and the J segment 6 bases; nucleotides outside the gene matches: 12. In germline, CDR1 is LGHNA, CDR2 YNFKEQ. This CDR3 is 16 amino acids long.

This clone was seen a handful of times. Distinct nucleotide sequences in the sample also encode this CDR3. V is TRBV9 and J is TRBJ2-1, with TRBD2 matching 7 bases. Germline V gene lookup returns CDR1 SGDLS and CDR2 YYNGEE. The length of the CDR3 is 15 residues. J gave up 0 bases and V 1 base, and 1 base lay outside the gene matches. The CDR3 protein is CASSVLADSYNEQFF. DNA for the CDR3: TGTGCCAGCAGCGTACTAGCGGACTCCTACAATGAGCAGTTCTTC.

This chain links TRBV7-3 with TRBJ1-1; 7 bases are shared with TRBD1. From germline, CDR1 is SGHTA and CDR2 FQGTGA. The CDR3 contains 14 residues. The trim removed 5 bases at V and 6 bases at J, leaving 9 bases unmatched. The CDR3 loop is CASSLQQGSAEAFF. The CDR3 DNA reads as TGTGCCAGCAGCCTTCAACAGGGGTCCGCTGAAGCTTTCTTT.

This clone was counted only a few times. The V call is TRBV30, the J call TRBJ2-1; the D gene is possibly TRBD2 (7 bases). The CDR3 consists of 14 residues. Trimming took 3 bases from V and 10 from J, leaving 19 bases between them. CDR1 and CDR2 (germline): GTSNPN, SVGIG (reference sequence). The CDR3 DNA reads as TGTGCCTGGAGACAGGGTCTAGCGGAACGGGAGCAGTTCTTC. Its translation: CAWRQGLAEREQFF.

This sequence joins TRBV18 and TRBJ2-7, with D perhaps matching TRBD2 (6 bases). Trimming removed 2 bases from V and 6 bases from J, with 11 bases in between. In germline, CDR1 is KGHSH, CDR2 LQKENI. The CDR3 consists of 13 residues. As DNA, the CDR3 is TGTGCCAGCTCACCAAAGGAGGGGACCGAGCAGTACTTC. Translation: CASSPKEGTEQYF.

This clone was seen a handful of times. V gene TRBV11-3 combines with J gene TRBJ2-1; possibly TRBD1 for D (6 bases). Germline V gene lookup returns CDR1 SGHNT and CDR2 YENEEA. The CDR3 has 14 amino acids. The ends were cut back, 5 bases at V and 4 bases at J, with 12 bases in the middle. Here the CDR3 reads CASSQQDSYNEQFF. CDR3 in DNA: TGTGCCAGCAGCCAACAGGACAGTTACAATGAGCAGTTCTTC.

CDR3 residues: CASSVSTLVGELFF. The CDR3 region has the DNA TGTGCCAGCAGTGTCTCGACTCTAGTCGGGGAGCTGTTTTTT. The chain carries TRBV11-2 and TRBJ2-2; no definite D call. The CDR3 loop spans 14 amino acids. V was trimmed by 6 bases and J by 7 bases, leaving 15 bases between them. Germline V gene data show CDR1 as SGHAT and CDR2 as FQNNGV.